Listed here is a single TCR beta chain. The sample belongs to a study of T cells in Graves' hyperthyroidism and ophthalmopathy. The CDR3 runs 16 residues. Germline loops: CDR1 DFQATT, CDR2 SNEGSKA (reference sequence). Trimming stripped 0 bases from V and 0 bases from J, with 14 bases between. Regions amplified from RNA transcripts were the TCR beta CDR3 regions. First-round RT-PCR with HTBI primers amplified the TCR CDR3 region. A single record per CDR3 protein comes from TCRdb applying MiXCR to the multiplex PCR reads. The table includes around 520,000 distinct CDR3 sequences, roughly 15% detected once.

The chain carries TRBV20-1 and TRBJ1-1; D gene ambiguous. This receptor was identified in a woman in her thirties or forties with Graves' hyperthyroidism. Sample: blood. The chain's CDR3 is CSARDQAGGMNTEAFF. The DNA of the CDR3 is TGCAGTGCTAGAGATCAGGCGGGAGGCATGAACACTGAAGCTTTCTTT.